Following are 16 T cell receptor beta chains from one sample sequenced in a study of T cell repertoires in aging, cancer and after chemotherapy. TCR beta rearrangements were amplified from peripheral blood genomic DNA. Multiplex touch-down PCR with TRB-A/B primers amplified rearranged V-D-J TRB sequences. Each CDR3 protein is one row after TCRdb ran MiXCR on the multiplex PCR reads. The repertoire holds 1,500 or so distinct CDR3 sequences, with 20% to 30% as singletons. The specimen was blood. Every receptor here comes from a human donor with a solid tumor.

This chain links TRBV11-1 with TRBJ2-2; maybe TRBD1 (5 bases). The V end lost 1 base, the J end lost 1 base, and 10 bases lay between the germline ends. The V gene's germline CDR1 is SGHAT and CDR2 FQDESV (reference sequence). The CDR3 has 16 residues. CDR3 in amino acids: CASSLGGAMNTGELFF. As DNA, the CDR3 is TGTGCCAGCAGCTTAGGTGGGGCGATGAACACCGGGGAGCTGTTTTTT.

This clonotype is medium-sized within its sample. The V gene is TRBV12-3 or TRBV12-4, the J gene TRBJ2-1, with TRBD2 identical over 8 bases. The trim removed 7 bases at V and 4 bases at J, leaving 9 bases unmatched. The CDR3 covers 15 residues. CDR3 protein: CASTRPGGRYNEQFF. Here the CDR3 DNA reads TGTGCCAGCACCCGCCCGGGGGGGAGATACAATGAGCAGTTCTTC.

This clonotype is labeled as large. The rearrangement links TRBV6-5 to TRBJ2-7, with D perhaps given as TRBD1 or TRBD2 (5 bases each). CDR1 is MNHEY, CDR2 SVGAGI, per germline. V dropped 6 bases and J dropped 4 bases, with 16 bases sitting between them. This CDR3 spans 14 amino acids. The CDR3 region has the DNA TGTGCCAGCAGGGGGACCAGGCGCCCGTACGAGCAGTACTTC. Protein sequence: CASRGTRRPYEQYF.

The rearrangement uses TRBV30 and TRBJ1-2, with 9 bases identical to TRBD1. The V gene end was trimmed by 8 bases and the J gene end by 5 bases; junction bases not matched to a gene: 12. This CDR3 is built from 14 residues. The germline V gene encodes CDR1 GTSNPN and CDR2 SVGIG (reference sequence). The CDR3 loop reads CATSPGTGIYGYTF. As DNA, the CDR3 is TGTGCCACTTCACCCGGGACAGGGATTTATGGCTACACCTTC. Full variable domain (remainder filled in from reference TRBV30 and TRBJ1-2): SQTIHQWPATLVQPVGSPLSLECTVEGTSNPNLYWYRQAAGRGLQLLFYSVGIGQISSEVPQNLSASRPQDRQFILSSKKLLLSDSGFYLCATSPGTGIYGYTFGSGTRLTVV.

This clonotype is judged medium-sized. This chain uses TRBV30 with TRBJ1-1; D remains unclear. Trimming stripped 3 bases from V and 6 bases from J, with 11 bases between. Germline V gene data show CDR1 as GTSNPN and CDR2 as SVGIG (reference sequence). The CDR3 has 12 residues. CDR3 residues: CAWRSPISEAFF. Written as DNA, the CDR3 is TGTGCCTGGAGATCTCCCATCTCTGAAGCTTTCTTT.

This chain uses TRBV28 with TRBJ1-5, with a possible D match to TRBD1 (5 bases). The CDR3 has 14 residues. CDR1 and CDR2 from the germline V gene are MDHEN and SYDVKM. The germline V and J ends were trimmed by 8 bases and 7 bases, with 18 bases remaining between them. The CDR3, as DNA: TGTGCCAGCTCCTGGGGACTGACCGGGCAGCCCCAGCATTTT. It is translated as CASSWGLTGQPQHF.

The V and J genes are TRBV20-1 and TRBJ2-7; TRBD1 aligns across 7 bases. With V trimmed by 2 bases and J by 4 bases, 8 bases remained unmatched. There are 14 residues in the CDR3. CDR1 and CDR2 from the germline V gene are DFQATT and SNEGSKA (reference sequence). This chain's CDR3 is CSARIPGQHYEQYF. The CDR3 coding sequence is TGCAGTGCTAGAATTCCGGGACAGCATTACGAGCAGTACTTC.

The chain links TRBV10-2 to TRBJ2-5; TRBD1 matches at 9 bases. Germline-derived CDR1 and CDR2 are WSHSY and SAAADI. There are 15 residues in the CDR3. With V trimmed by 6 bases and J by 0 bases, 5 bases remained unmatched. The CDR3, as DNA: TGCGCCAGCAGCAGGACAGGGGACTACCAAGAGACCCAGTACTTC. Its protein is CASSRTGDYQETQYF.

This clonotype was seen a few times. The rearrangement links TRBV14 to TRBJ2-1; D unclear. In germline, CDR1 is SGHDN, CDR2 FVKESK. Trimming removed 1 base from V and 6 bases from J, with 10 bases in between. This CDR3 region has 14 residues. CDR3 in amino acids: CASSQGSLFNEQFF. DNA for the CDR3: TGTGCCAGCAGCCAAGGTTCCCTCTTCAATGAGCAGTTCTTC.

In its sample, this clonotype ranks as large. The rearrangement links TRBV6-6 to TRBJ2-7; 10 positions agree with TRBD2. V trimming: 2 bases; J trimming: 7 bases; junction bases outside the gene matches: 8. CDR3 length: 15 residues. Germline values: CDR1 MNHNY, CDR2 SVGAGI (reference sequence). The CDR3 loop reads CASSYDPLAGWEQYF. As DNA, the CDR3 is TGTGCCAGCAGTTACGACCCACTAGCGGGGTGGGAGCAGTACTTC.

This clonotype rates as medium-sized. V usage is TRBV7-6 and J usage is TRBJ2-1, with D unclear. The V end was cut by 0 bases, the J end by 9 bases, with 6 bases between. Per the germline V gene, CDR1 is SGHVS and CDR2 is FNYEAQ. The CDR3 has 12 residues. The CDR3 reads CASSLAFGEQFF. The CDR3 nucleotides read TGTGCCAGCAGCTTAGCCTTTGGTGAGCAGTTCTTC.

This clonotype was observed a handful of times. The chain employs TRBV10-1 and TRBJ2-7, with D possibly TRBD2 on 5 matching bases. CDR3 size: 14 residues. Trimming removed 7 bases from V and 0 bases from J, with 13 bases in between. CDR1 and CDR2 from the germline V gene are WNHNN and SYGVQD (reference sequence). The CDR3 coding sequence is TGCGCCAGCATGGACGGAGGAGACTCCTACGAGCAGTACTTC. Its protein product is CASMDGGDSYEQYF.

By sample fraction, this clonotype is large. The chain links TRBV19 to TRBJ2-7, with D unresolved. Trimming took 6 bases from V and 1 from J, leaving 10 bases between them. This CDR3 contains 13 residues. The germline V gene has CDR1 LNHDA and CDR2 SQIVND (reference sequence). CDR3 sequence: CASRQEGSYEQYF. CDR3 nucleotide sequence: TGTGCCAGTAGGCAGGAAGGGTCCTACGAGCAGTACTTC.

This clonotype rates as large. The CDR3 spells CASSPIDRAATGELFF. In DNA, the CDR3 is TGTGCCAGCAGCCCGATAGACAGGGCGGCAACCGGGGAGCTGTTTTTT. The rearrangement joins TRBV11-1 to TRBJ2-2; 7 bases agree with TRBD1. Looked up from germline, CDR1 is SGHAT and CDR2 is FQDESV (reference sequence). The CDR3 covers 16 residues. V lost 5 bases to trimming and J lost 5 bases; unmatched junction nucleotides: 11. Filled out from reference TRBV11-1 and TRBJ2-2, the complete variable domain reads EAEVAQSPRYKITEKSQAVAFWCDPISGHATLYWYRQILGQGPELLVQFQDESVVDDSQLPKDRFSAERLKGVDSTLKIQPAELGDSAMYLCASSPIDRAATGELFFGEGSRLTVL.

The rearrangement uses TRBV27 and TRBJ2-5; 10 bases match TRBD1. Germline V gene data show CDR1 as MNHEY and CDR2 as SMNVEV (reference sequence). This CDR3 is 16 amino acids long. V shed 4 bases and J 5 bases; nucleotides not matched to a gene: 10. The DNA of the CDR3 is TGTGCCAGCAGTTCAATCAGACAGGGGGCGTTTGAGACCCAGTACTTC. The encoded protein is CASSSIRQGAFETQYF.

The J gene is TRBJ2-1, the V gene TRBV11-1; tentative D call: TRBD2 (5 bases). Germline lookup yields CDR1 SGHAT and CDR2 FQDESV (reference sequence). The CDR3 length is 15 residues. Trimming took 6 bases from V and 7 from J, leaving 19 bases between them. CDR3 bases: TGTGCCAGCAGGAAAGGCCGGGGAGCAGGAAATGAGCAGTTCTTC. Residues: CASRKGRGAGNEQFF.